The next 20 T cell receptor beta chains were all read from a single sample in a study of beta chain features in type 1 diabetes. Since all of the isolated RNA was reverse transcribed, expressed TCRB transcripts were what got sequenced. The repertoire was sequenced with immunoSEQ multiplex PCR; TCRdb's copy has only in-frame clones and lacks some. Among 80,000 to 90,000 clones listed, roughly a third were seen once. What was sequenced was stem cell memory CD4+ T cells from blood. These receptors were obtained from a woman in her late teens or twenties in good health.

The chain recombines TRBV2 with TRBJ1-1; the D gene is possibly TRBD1 (6 bases). This CDR3 is 14 amino acids long. V shed 6 bases and J shed 1 base, with 12 bases lying between them. Germline CDR1 reads SNHLY; CDR2 reads FYNNEI. This CDR3 reads CASRRGGTNTEAFF. CDR3 DNA: TGTGCCAGCAGGAGGGGGGGAACGAACACTGAAGCTTTCTTT.

This chain uses TRBV7-9 with TRBJ2-1; 9 nucleotides match TRBD1. CDR1 is SEHNR and CDR2 is FQNEAQ in the germline V gene (reference sequence). CDR3 size: 14 residues. J gave up 6 bases and V 8 bases, and 8 bases lay outside the gene matches. CDR3 loop: CASGTDRGPNEQFF. DNA for the CDR3: TGTGCCAGCGGGACGGACAGGGGTCCCAATGAGCAGTTCTTC.

The CDR3 protein is CASRARGGRTEAFF. CDR3 DNA: TGTGCCAGTAGGGCGCGGGGGGGTCGCACTGAAGCTTTCTTT. The chain links TRBV19 to TRBJ1-1; D is perhaps TRBD1 (5 bases). V lost 6 bases and J 4 bases, leaving 15 bases between the germline ends. Germline CDR1 reads LNHDA; CDR2 reads SQIVND (reference sequence). This CDR3 region has 14 residues.

The chain carries TRBV7-2 and TRBJ2-2; no clear D. From germline, CDR1 is SGHTA and CDR2 FQGNSA. Trimming shortened V by 5 bases and J by 3 bases, and 10 bases separated the two germline ends. The CDR3 sequence is 14 residues long. The CDR3 nucleotides read TGTGCCAGCAGCCCCTCGGTCTACACCGGGGAGCTGTTTTTT. It encodes CASSPSVYTGELFF.

This clone was counted a few times. This chain connects TRBV7-2 to TRBJ1-6; TRBD1 matches 8 bases. Germline CDR1 is SGHTA and CDR2 is FQGNSA. With 4 bases clipped from V and 11 bases from J, the junction kept 10 bases outside the gene matches. The CDR3 is made up of 15 amino acids. CDR3 sequence reads: CASSSQGARGPPLHF. For the CDR3, the DNA is TGTGCCAGCAGCTCCCAGGGGGCCCGGGGCCCACCCCTCCACTTT. Based on the CDR3 plus reference TRBV7-2 and TRBJ1-6, the full variable domain is GAGVSQSPSNKVTEKGKDVELRCDPISGHTALYWYRQSLGQGLEFLIYFQGNSAPDKSGLPSDRFSAERTGGSVSTLTIQRTQQEDSAVYLCASSSQGARGPPLHFGNGTRLTVT.

This clone occurred a few times. The V call is TRBV10-1, the J call TRBJ2-7, with D unclear. The CDR3 totals 12 residues. The germline V gene has CDR1 WNHNN and CDR2 SYGVQD (reference sequence). The V end lost 6 bases, the J end lost 7 bases, and 13 bases lay between the germline ends. CDR3 sequence (DNA): TGCGCCAGCAGCCCCCGTTATCGTGAGCAGTACTTC. It encodes CASSPRYREQYF.

The rearrangement links TRBV5-4 to TRBJ2-1; 9 bases align to TRBD2. The CDR3 runs to 15 residues. Unmatched junction bases numbered 4, after V lost 0 bases and J lost 6 bases. The germline V gene encodes CDR1 SGHNT and CDR2 YYREEE (reference sequence). The CDR3 DNA reads TGTGCCAGCAGCTTGGCGGGACTAGCAGTCAATGAGCAGTTCTTC. This sequence encodes CASSLAGLAVNEQFF. The full variable domain, with the rest looked up from reference TRBV5-4 and TRBJ2-1, is ETGVTQSPTHLIKTRGQQVTLRCSSQSGHNTVSWYQQALGQGPQFIFQYYREEENGRGNFPPRFSGLQFPNYSSELNVNALELDDSALYLCASSLAGLAVNEQFFGPGTRLTVL.

The chain employs TRBV19 and TRBJ2-3, with a tentative D call TRBD2 (6 bases). CDR1 LNHDA and CDR2 SQIVND come from the germline V gene (reference sequence). This CDR3 is 15 amino acids long. Trimming stripped 7 bases from V and 4 bases from J, with 18 bases between. The CDR3 coding sequence is TGTGCCAGTACCACCGGAGGGCGCGGAGCAGATACGCAGTATTTT. It yields the protein CASTTGGRGADTQYF. Filled out from reference TRBV19 and TRBJ2-3, the complete variable domain reads DGGITQSPKYLFRKEGQNVTLSCEQNLNHDAMYWYRQDPGQGLRLIYYSQIVNDFQKGDIAEGYSVSREKKESFPLTVTSAQKNPTAFYLCASTTGGRGADTQYFGPGTRLTVL.

This clone has a handful of counts. The same CDR3 is also encoded by other DNA sequences in this sample. J is TRBJ1-2 and V is TRBV4-2; D remains unclear. This CDR3 is built from 14 residues. Deletions cut 0 bases from V and 4 bases from J, with 9 bases between. Germline CDR1 and CDR2: LGHNA and YNFKEQ. As DNA, the CDR3 is TGTGCCAGCAGCCAAGATGAGCGTGCCTATGGCTACACCTTC. It yields the protein CASSQDERAYGYTF.

The gene calls are TRBV6-5 and TRBJ1-1; D possibly corresponds to TRBD1 (5 bases). The CDR3 loop spans 13 amino acids. Per the germline V gene, CDR1 is MNHEY and CDR2 is SVGAGI. Between the trimmed V and J ends, which lost 8 bases and 0 bases, there was a span of 10 bases. In nucleotides, the CDR3 is TGTGCCAGCGGCGGACACATGAACACTGAAGCTTTCTTT. The encoded protein is CASGGHMNTEAFF.

The chain combines TRBV7-2 with TRBJ2-1; D might be TRBD2 (6 bases). With 5 bases removed from V and 12 bases from J, the gap between germline ends came to 11 bases. CDR1 is SGHTA, CDR2 FQGNSA, per germline. The CDR3 covers 11 residues. The DNA of the CDR3 is TGTGCCAGCAGCACGGGAGTGGGGCAGTTCTTC. Its translation is CASSTGVGQFF. The variable domain in full, completed from reference TRBV7-2 and TRBJ2-1, reads GAGVSQSPSNKVTEKGKDVELRCDPISGHTALYWYRQSLGQGLEFLIYFQGNSAPDKSGLPSDRFSAERTGGSVSTLTIQRTQQEDSAVYLCASSTGVGQFFGPGTRLTVL.

The rearrangement uses TRBV25-1 and TRBJ1-2; D might be TRBD1 (5 bases). The V end was cut by 3 bases, the J end by 7 bases, with 9 bases between. The CDR3 totals 12 residues. The germline gives CDR1 MGHDK, CDR2 SYGVNS. Here the CDR3 reads CASSEYGGGYTF. In DNA form, the CDR3 reads TGTGCCAGCAGTGAGTACGGGGGTGGCTACACCTTC.

This clone was counted a few times. The chain combines TRBV18 with TRBJ1-1; D uncertain. Trimming took 0 bases from V and 6 from J, leaving 20 bases between them. The CDR3 extends over 17 amino acids. The V gene's germline CDR1 is KGHSH and CDR2 LQKENI. For the CDR3, the DNA is TGTGCCAGCTCACCACCGGGTTACGGGGTGGGAGCTCCTGAAGCTTTCTTT. Amino acids: CASSPPGYGVGAPEAFF.

V and J are TRBV9 and TRBJ1-5; the D gene is possibly TRBD1 (6 bases). The CDR3 totals 17 residues. Trimming shortened V by 4 bases and J by 5 bases, and 22 bases separated the two germline ends. Germline values: CDR1 SGDLS, CDR2 YYNGEE. CDR3 sequence reads: CASSSRIGQRIDQPQHF. CDR3 nucleotides: TGTGCCAGCAGCTCCCGAATTGGACAGAGAATTGATCAGCCCCAGCATTTT.

This clone was detected a few times. The chain employs TRBV10-3 and TRBJ2-1, with 12 bases lining up with TRBD2. Germline CDR1 is ENHRY and CDR2 is SYGVKD. The CDR3 extends over 14 amino acids. J lost 5 bases, V lost 9 bases, and 5 bases had no gene match. CDR3 region: CAILAGGLNNEQFF. In nucleotides, the CDR3 is TGTGCCATACTAGCGGGAGGCCTGAACAATGAGCAGTTCTTC.

This sequence joins TRBV5-1 and TRBJ2-5; 8 bases map to TRBD2. This CDR3 contains 15 residues. Germline-derived CDR1 and CDR2 are SGHRS and YFSETQ. Unmatched junction bases numbered 3, after V lost 0 bases and J lost 2 bases. The CDR3 DNA follows: TGCGCCAGCAGCTTGGTAGCGGGGACACAAGAGACCCAGTACTTC. This codes for CASSLVAGTQETQYF.

The chain has TRBV15 and TRBJ2-7, with 10 positions matching TRBD2. Germline loops: CDR1 LNHNV, CDR2 YYDKDF (reference sequence). The CDR3 is 13 amino acids. The V gene end was trimmed by 6 bases and the J gene end by 1 base; junction bases not matched to a gene: 0. The CDR3 DNA follows: TGTGCCACCAGACTAGCGGGGTCCTACGAGCAGTACTTC. Its translation is CATRLAGSYEQYF.

This clone came up a few times. This chain uses TRBV18 with TRBJ2-1; the match to TRBD2 covers 10 bases. Germline trimming cut 4 bases from V and 10 bases from J; bases unmatched to any gene: 7. This CDR3 contains 14 residues. Per germline, CDR1 KGHSH and CDR2 LQKENI. CDR3 region: CASSLTSGRREQFF. The CDR3 DNA is TGTGCCAGCTCACTGACTAGCGGGCGGCGGGAGCAGTTCTTC.

The sample holds a few counts of this clone. This chain connects TRBV5-6 to TRBJ1-1; D is undetermined. Germline V lookup: CDR1 SGHDT, CDR2 YYEEEE. CDR3 length: 15 amino acids. The V and J ends lost 4 bases and 5 bases respectively, with 18 bases between them. DNA of the CDR3: TGTGCCAGCAGCCCGGAGGGAGATGTGGGGACTGAAGCTTTCTTT. Amino acid sequence: CASSPEGDVGTEAFF.

The chain joins TRBV5-1 to TRBJ2-7; TRBD1 matches at 9 bases. This CDR3 has 17 amino acids. V dropped 4 bases and J dropped 2; count of bases not matched to a gene: 13. Germline-derived CDR1 and CDR2 are SGHRS and YFSETQ. CDR3 nucleotide sequence: TGCGCCAGCAGCCGGGACAGGGCCCAACGAGGGACCTACGAGCAGTACTTC. Amino acids: CASSRDRAQRGTYEQYF.